This T cell receptor beta chain was profiled in a study of OX40 agonist ivuxolimab in advanced cancers. Whole-study context: Patients were dosed intravenously with ivuxolimab at 0.01 to 10 mg/kg every 2 weeks. Three patients showed partial responses: one hepatocellular carcinoma and two cutaneous melanoma cases. Study conclusions and caveats: Compared with CD4+, CD8+ T cells on average had more expanded clones.

Note on this clone: Its antigen is unidentified.

Only in-frame clones appear in the TCRdb table, and some are missing; sequencing was by immunoSEQ multiplex PCR. The data show 55,000 to 75,000 clones, with around 93% seen just once and 3% to 4.5% held by the top ten. Trimming took 3 bases from V and 4 from J, leaving 7 bases between them. Germline CDR1 and CDR2: SGHTA and FQGNSA. The CDR3 runs to 12 residues. The sequencing here drew on CD4+ or CD8+ T cells sorted from blood, taken in a trial of the OX40 agonist ivuxolimab. This receptor was identified in an adult with an advanced solid tumor such as melanoma, head and neck, liver or kidney cancer. The chain couples TRBV7-2 to TRBJ2-7; D uncertain. The CDR3 loop reads CASSFPGYEQYF. The CDR3 DNA sequence: TGTGCCAGCAGCTTCCCTGGGTACGAGCAGTACTTC.